This TCR beta chain was recovered during a study of vaccination and CD4 T cells after COVID-19. Across the study: Each person enrolled got two BNT162b2 or mRNA-1273 vaccine doses.

With the Oncomine TCR Beta short-read assay, DNA from cultured CD4+ T cells was sequenced. MiXCR, applied by TCRdb to the PCR reads, yields one record per CDR3 protein. This table has tens of thousands of distinct CDR3 sequences, 25% to 35% appearing once. This clonotype appeared a few times. The target antigen is unknown. CDR3 size: 14 residues. The V gene's germline CDR1 is SGHTA and CDR2 FQGNSA. Trimming shortened V by 5 bases and J by 5 bases, and 15 bases separated the two germline ends. Time point given: late sampling 161 to 241 days after vaccination in three convalescent patients. Noted treatment: roughly ten-day PBMC culture with coronavirus spike peptide pools or control peptides (ViraFEST assay).

V gene TRBV7-2 combines with J gene TRBJ2-5; D tentatively fits TRBD1 or TRBD2 (5 bases each). The material was CD4+ T cells from blood, cultured in vitro, obtained about 7 months after SARS-CoV-2 vaccination. This TCR came from a human donor who had recovered from COVID-19. CDR3 nucleotide sequence: TGTGCCAGCAGCCCTACGGGTTGGGGGGAGACCCAGTACTTC. It translates to CASSPTGWGETQYF.